This entry lists 14 T cell receptor beta chains sequenced from one sample in a study of T cells in Graves' hyperthyroidism and ophthalmopathy. Amplified TCR beta CDR3 regions came from RNA transcripts. In the first-round RT-PCR of the TCR CDR3, the HTBI primer set was used. TCRdb analysed the multiplex PCR reads with MiXCR anew, one entry per CDR3 protein. The table records over 350,000 distinct CDR3 sequences, approximately 17% of them present only once. Sequencing was done on a sample of blood. The receptors stem from a man between 18 and 35 years old with Graves' ophthalmopathy.

This clonotype was counted between two and nine times. This chain connects TRBV2 to TRBJ2-7, with D possibly called TRBD1 or TRBD2 (5 bases each). The CDR3 spans 15 residues. V lost 5 bases, J lost 2 bases, and 16 bases lay in between. Per the germline V gene, CDR1 is SNHLY and CDR2 is FYNNEI. The CDR3 sequence is CASSLNRGGTYEQYF. CDR3 coding DNA: TGTGCCAGCAGTTTAAACCGGGGCGGAACCTACGAGCAGTACTTC.

This clonotype has just a few counts. This rearrangement joins TRBV7-9 to TRBJ1-1; no clear D. Germline V gives CDR1 SEHNR, CDR2 FQNEAQ (reference sequence). Deletions cut 4 bases from V and 10 bases from J, with 7 bases between. The CDR3 totals 10 residues. The CDR3 nucleotides are TGTGCCAGCAGCTCAAGTGTAGCTTTCTTT. Translating gives CASSSSVAFF.

For this clonotype: No conserved phenylalanine or tryptophan is present at the end of the CDR3, so a read error is the likely explanation. This chain uses TRBV3-1 with TRBJ2-2; D perhaps matches TRBD2 (5 bases). Trimming cost V 4 bases and J 2 bases, with 11 bases left between them. Looked up from germline, CDR1 is LGHDT and CDR2 is YNNKEL (reference sequence). The CDR3 covers 15 residues. For the CDR3, the DNA is TGTGCCAGCAGCCCTCCGGGATCAAACACCGGGGAGCTGTTTCTT. Protein sequence: CASSPPGSNTGELFL.

This clonotype appeared a single time. The DNA of the CDR3 is TGCAGTGGTTCGGGACTAGCGGGAGGGCGGGATACGCAGTATTTT. Translating it yields CSGSGLAGGRDTQYF. The chain couples TRBV20-1 to TRBJ2-3; 16 bases are a match to TRBD2. Germline V CDR1 and CDR2: DFQATT, SNEGSKA (reference sequence). CDR3 length: 15 amino acids. V trimming: 7 bases; J trimming: 6 bases; junction bases outside the gene matches: 7.

This clonotype has ten or more counts. The chain has TRBV2 and TRBJ2-1, with D tentatively TRBD1 (5 bases). The CDR3 length is 13 residues. V gave up 9 bases and J gave up 4 bases, with 13 bases separating them. In germline, CDR1 is SNHLY, CDR2 FYNNEI. The CDR3 region has the DNA TGTGCCAGTGTGAAAGGGGCTTACAATGAGCAGTTCTTC. It encodes CASVKGAYNEQFF.

This clonotype was seen at least ten times. V usage is TRBV12-3 or TRBV12-4 and J usage is TRBJ1-2; D is unclear. V was shortened by 6 bases and J by 1 base, with 9 bases between the two germline ends. The CDR3 totals 13 residues. Written as DNA, the CDR3 is TGTGCCAGCAGCTCCCGCGGTAACTATGGCTACACCTTC. Its protein product is CASSSRGNYGYTF.

The table lists this clonotype with many counts. V and J are TRBV12-3 or TRBV12-4 and TRBJ1-5; 9 nucleotides line up with TRBD1. The V segment lost 6 bases and the J segment 7 bases; nucleotides outside the gene matches: 7. CDR3 size: 14 residues. The CDR3 sequence is CASSQQGARQPQHF. The CDR3 DNA is TGTGCCAGCAGCCAACAGGGGGCTCGGCAGCCCCAGCATTTT.

CDR3 DNA sequence: TGTGCCAGCAGTTTATCTTTCAGACTAGCGGAAGGGACCCAGTACTTC. Protein sequence: CASSLSFRLAEGTQYF. The chain employs TRBV27 and TRBJ2-5; 9 nucleotides match TRBD2. V lost 0 bases to trimming and J lost 7 bases; unmatched junction nucleotides: 9. The CDR3 consists of 16 residues. CDR1 and CDR2 (germline): MNHEY, SMNVEV (reference sequence).

This clonotype was counted only a few times. The gene calls are TRBV7-2 and TRBJ2-4, with 8 bases that match TRBD1. The CDR3 sequence is 14 residues long. Per the germline V gene, CDR1 is SGHTA and CDR2 is FQGNSA. The J segment lost 5 bases and the V segment lost 5 bases, leaving 5 bases of the junction unmatched. In DNA, the CDR3 is TGTGCCAGCAGCCCGGACAGGGCTCAAAACATTCAGTACTTC. Protein sequence: CASSPDRAQNIQYF.

There are many counts of this clonotype. The chain carries TRBV5-1 and TRBJ2-5; D is unresolved. The V end lost 4 bases, the J end lost 1 base, and 11 bases lay between the germline ends. This CDR3 has 14 amino acids. Germline assignment: CDR1 SGHRS and CDR2 YFSETQ. The CDR3 nucleotides are TGCGCCAGCAGCCCTAGTTCTGCCCAAGAGACCCAGTACTTC. The encoded protein is CASSPSSAQETQYF.

This clonotype was recorded at least ten times. This rearrangement joins TRBV29-1 to TRBJ1-1; 9 bases fit TRBD1. The V gene end was trimmed by 6 bases and the J gene end by 4 bases; junction bases not matched to a gene: 6. CDR3 length: 13 amino acids. Germline V gives CDR1 SQVTM, CDR2 ANQGSEA. The CDR3: CSVLSTGGTEAFF. The CDR3 bases are TGCAGCGTCCTTTCGACAGGGGGCACTGAAGCTTTCTTT. Using reference TRBV29-1 and TRBJ1-1 for the parts outside the CDR3, the full variable domain is SAVISQKPSRDICQRGTSLTIQCQVDSQVTMMFWYRQQPGQSLTLIATANQGSEATYESGFVIDKFPISRPNLTFSTLTVSNMSPEDSSIYLCSVLSTGGTEAFFGQGTRLTVV.

The chain carries TRBV15 and TRBJ2-7; 8 bases align to TRBD2. CDR1 is LNHNV and CDR2 is YYDKDF in the germline V gene (reference sequence). V lost 5 bases, J lost 2 bases, and 11 bases stayed unmatched. The CDR3 consists of 16 residues. The CDR3 reads CATSREGTGITYEQYF. DNA of the CDR3: TGTGCCACCAGCCGGGAGGGGACGGGAATTACCTACGAGCAGTACTTC.

In DNA, the CDR3 is TGTGCCAGTAGTATCGCGGGACTCACCACCGGGGAGCTGTTTTTT. Translating it yields CASSIAGLTTGELFF. The V gene is TRBV19, the J gene TRBJ2-2, with D perhaps TRBD2 (6 bases). V lost 3 bases, J lost 4 bases, and 12 bases lay in between. The CDR3 covers 15 residues. Germline loops: CDR1 LNHDA, CDR2 SQIVND (reference sequence).

The chain links TRBV18 to TRBJ2-7, with D possibly being TRBD1 or TRBD2 (5 bases each). CDR3 size: 14 residues. Trimming removed 0 bases from V and 1 base from J, with 7 bases in between. The germline gives CDR1 KGHSH, CDR2 LQKENI. The CDR3 DNA sequence: TGTGCCAGCTCACCACCGGGACGGTCCTACGAGCAGTACTTC. Amino acid sequence: CASSPPGRSYEQYF.